Presented here are 17 T cell receptor beta chains from one specimen sequenced in a study of blood T cells in healthy people across ages. For the second PCR, which ran for about 7 to 11 cycles, a sample-barcoded 5' primer and a J-beta primer mix were used. TCRdb re-derived calls from the 5' RACE reads in MiXCR, one entry per CDR3 protein. Among around 580,000 distinct CDR3 sequences listed, around 50% were seen once. What was sequenced was blood. Receptors originate from a man older than 75 in good health.

The chain is built from TRBV10-1 and TRBJ2-5; D is uncertain. Trimming removed 4 bases from V and 1 base from J, with 10 bases in between. Germline lookup yields CDR1 WNHNN and CDR2 SYGVQD (reference sequence). The CDR3 consists of 14 residues. The CDR3: CASSALRSQETQYF. The CDR3 nucleotides are TGCGCCAGCAGTGCCCTTCGCAGCCAAGAGACCCAGTACTTC.

This chain uses TRBV18 with TRBJ2-7; D is perhaps TRBD2 (6 bases). Germline CDR1 is KGHSH and CDR2 is LQKENI. Trimming cost V 3 bases and J 1 base, with 22 bases left between them. This CDR3 contains 18 residues. Here the CDR3 DNA reads TGTGCCAGCTCACCCGGAGGGGCAGGTCTCGCATCTTCCTACGAGCAGTACTTC. It translates to CASSPGGAGLASSYEQYF. Supplemented by reference TRBV18 and TRBJ2-7, the full variable domain reads NAGVMQNPRHLVRRRGQEARLRCSPMKGHSHVYWYRQLPEEGLKFMVYLQKENIIDESGMPKERFSAEFPKEGPSILRIQQVVRGDSAAYFCASSPGGAGLASSYEQYFGPGTRLTVT.

This rearrangement joins TRBV9 to TRBJ2-1; 7 bases map to TRBD2. V shed 0 bases and J 1 base; nucleotides not matched to a gene: 4. This CDR3 is built from 16 residues. The germline CDR1 and CDR2 sequences are SGDLS and YYNGEE. The CDR3 sequence: CASSVGLGGSYNEQFF. For the CDR3, the DNA is TGTGCCAGCAGCGTAGGTTTGGGAGGGTCCTACAATGAGCAGTTCTTC.

The CDR3 nucleotides read TGCAGTGCTCAAACAGGGTCCTCACCCCTCCACTTT. The encoded protein is CSAQTGSSPLHF. V is TRBV20-1 and J is TRBJ1-6, with a possible D match to TRBD1 (6 bases). The germline gives CDR1 DFQATT, CDR2 SNEGSKA (reference sequence). This CDR3 has 12 amino acids. Trimming removed 5 bases at V and 10 bases at J, with 12 bases between.

The sample holds many counts of this clonotype. V is TRBV27 and J is TRBJ2-7; TRBD2 matches 8 bases. This CDR3 has 13 residues. Per the germline V gene, CDR1 is MNHEY and CDR2 is SMNVEV (reference sequence). V trimming: 5 bases; J trimming: 7 bases; junction bases outside the gene matches: 7. The CDR3 DNA follows: TGTGCCAGCAGTCCGACTAGCGCGGGGGAGCAGTACTTC. Translated, it gives CASSPTSAGEQYF.

This rearrangement joins TRBV6-5 to TRBJ2-1; D is uncertain. The V end lost 6 bases, the J end lost 5 bases, and 11 bases lay between the germline ends. CDR1 is MNHEY and CDR2 is SVGAGI in the germline V gene. CDR3 length: 13 amino acids. CDR3 region: CASRKMGNNEQFF. The CDR3 DNA is TGTGCCAGCAGAAAAATGGGGAACAATGAGCAGTTCTTC.

The gene calls are TRBV4-1 and TRBJ2-3; TRBD1 might be the D (6 bases). Germline-derived CDR1 and CDR2 are MGHRA and YSYEKL. V lost 1 base and J 5 bases, leaving 10 bases between the germline ends. The CDR3 loop spans 14 amino acids. The CDR3 nucleotides read TGCGCCAGCAGCCAAGGGTCCAGGGGAGATACGCAGTATTTT. Amino acids: CASSQGSRGDTQYF.

The V call is TRBV5-1, the J call TRBJ2-1, with 12 positions matching TRBD1. Germline loops: CDR1 SGHRS, CDR2 YFSETQ. The trim removed 5 bases at V and 9 bases at J, leaving 6 bases unmatched. The CDR3 totals 14 residues. This chain's CDR3 is CASRPGQGAGEQFF. CDR3 in DNA: TGCGCCAGCAGACCGGGACAGGGGGCGGGTGAGCAGTTCTTC.

The chain uses TRBV5-1 and TRBJ1-1, with D unresolved. This CDR3 has 15 residues. Trimming shortened V by 0 bases and J by 4 bases, and 13 bases separated the two germline ends. Germline CDR1 reads SGHRS; CDR2 reads YFSETQ. This CDR3 is CASSLGGNSGTEAFF. CDR3 sequence (DNA): TGCGCCAGCAGCTTGGGAGGCAATTCGGGCACTGAAGCTTTCTTT.

This clonotype has a count of ten or more. The genes are TRBV6-5 and TRBJ2-1; 10 bases match TRBD2. The CDR3 spans 14 residues. Germline V gene data show CDR1 as MNHEY and CDR2 as SVGAGI. Trimming at V came to 7 bases and at J to 9 bases, leaving 9 bases not matched to a gene. CDR3 sequence (DNA): TGTGCCAGCAAGAGGAGCGGGAGGGGGGGTGAGCAGTTCTTC. Encoded protein: CASKRSGRGGEQFF.

This sequence joins TRBV20-1 and TRBJ2-5, with 7 bases fitting TRBD1. Germline CDR1 and CDR2: DFQATT and SNEGSKA (reference sequence). Trimming took 4 bases from V and 11 from J; bases not matched to a gene: 13. This CDR3 spans 13 amino acids. The CDR3, as DNA: TGCAGTGCTAAGACAGGGAGTGTTCGAGAGCAGTACTTC. Protein product: CSAKTGSVREQYF.

This clonotype was seen a handful of times. This rearrangement joins TRBV7-6 to TRBJ2-1; D gene ambiguous. The CDR3 length is 12 residues. The V gene lost 1 base and the J gene lost 9 bases, with 7 bases spanning the gap. In germline, CDR1 is SGHVS, CDR2 FNYEAQ. The CDR3 reads CASSLVRSEQFF. CDR3 coding DNA: TGTGCCAGCAGCTTAGTTCGCAGTGAGCAGTTCTTC.

The J gene is TRBJ2-7, the V gene TRBV20-1, with 7 nucleotides matching TRBD1. V lost 3 bases and J lost 4; bases outside the gene matches: 6. CDR3 length: 13 amino acids. The germline V gene encodes CDR1 DFQATT and CDR2 SNEGSKA (reference sequence). The CDR3 spells CSARNPGGYEQYF. CDR3 in DNA: TGCAGTGCTAGGAACCCAGGGGGATACGAGCAGTACTTC.

This rearrangement joins TRBV4-1 to TRBJ2-3; TRBD2 is a possible D gene (5 bases). The CDR3 sequence is 15 residues long. V dropped 3 bases and J dropped 3 bases, with 13 bases sitting between them. The germline V gene has CDR1 MGHRA and CDR2 YSYEKL. The CDR3 spells CASSHFLALTDTQYF. DNA for the CDR3: TGCGCCAGCAGCCACTTCCTAGCTCTTACAGATACGCAGTATTTT.

The chain carries TRBV28 and TRBJ2-5, with a tentative D call TRBD2 (6 bases). CDR3 length: 13 residues. V gave up 7 bases and J gave up 2 bases, with 11 bases separating them. Germline V gives CDR1 MDHEN, CDR2 SYDVKM. CDR3 sequence: CASNVRGQETQYF. For the CDR3, the DNA is TGTGCCAGCAATGTGCGGGGTCAAGAGACCCAGTACTTC.

This clonotype has ten or more counts. The chain carries TRBV29-1 and TRBJ2-1; possible D gene TRBD2, 6 bases. Germline loops: CDR1 SQVTM, CDR2 ANQGSEA. The CDR3 loop spans 13 amino acids. V lost 7 bases and J 5 bases, leaving 15 bases between the germline ends. The CDR3 reads CSAGTGINNEQFF. The CDR3 nucleotides are TGCAGCGCCGGGACTGGAATTAACAATGAGCAGTTCTTC.

The V call is TRBV29-1, the J call TRBJ1-1, with D hard to call. CDR3 length: 12 residues. V was clipped by 3 bases and J by 0 bases, with 5 bases between them. Germline CDR1 is SQVTM and CDR2 is ANQGSEA. This CDR3 reads CSVEGMNTEAFF. Here the CDR3 DNA reads TGCAGCGTTGAGGGGATGAACACTGAAGCTTTCTTT.